Here is one T cell receptor (beta chain) with its context. Its antigen is undetermined. After removal of 3 bases from V and 1 base from J, the junction contained 13 bases not matched to a gene. Germline V gives CDR1 LNHDA, CDR2 SQIVND (reference sequence). The CDR3 runs to 18 residues. This sample was taken from a study of OX40 agonist ivuxolimab in advanced cancers. As for the study in general: Every patient in dose escalation had hepatocellular carcinoma, melanoma, renal cell or head and neck cancer. Findings of the study overall: Partial responders treated at 0.1-3.0 mg/kg exhibited clonal expansion among the lowest measured. Mean expanded clone counts were higher in CD8+ than CD4+ T cells.

Repertoires were generated with immunoSEQ multiplex PCR, while TCRdb's copy carries only in-frame clones and drops some. The table has about 72,000 clones, around 89% seen once. This material consisted of CD4+ or CD8+ T cells sorted from blood, taken in a trial of the OX40 agonist ivuxolimab. The rearrangement links TRBV19 to TRBJ2-5; 8 bases fit TRBD2. The TCR sequence derives from an adult with an advanced solid tumor such as melanoma, head and neck, liver or kidney cancer. This CDR3 is CASSMGRGAGAVQETQYF. CDR3 in DNA: TGTGCCAGTAGTATGGGCAGGGGAGCGGGGGCCGTCCAAGAGACCCAGTACTTC.